These 29 T cell receptor beta chains were all obtained from the same sample, sequenced in a study of control samples from healthy donors and cancer patients. Repertoires were generated with immunoSEQ multiplex PCR, while TCRdb's copy carries only in-frame clones and drops some. The sample holds 100,000 to 150,000 clones, about 93% seen once. Sequencing was carried out using blood. The receptors stem from a middle-aged man in good health.

The chain carries TRBV6-2 or TRBV6-3 and TRBJ2-5; D might be TRBD1 (5 bases). V shed 6 bases and J shed 6 bases, with 17 bases lying between them. Germline CDR1 and CDR2: MNHEY and SVGEGT. The CDR3 totals 14 residues. The CDR3 region is CASSSRTPHQTQYF. CDR3 coding DNA: TGTGCCAGCAGCTCACGGACACCCCATCAGACCCAGTACTTC.

The CDR3 DNA reads TGTGCCAGCAGCTTAGGTCGGGGGGCCTACGAGCAGTACTTC. The encoded protein is CASSLGRGAYEQYF. This chain connects TRBV7-2 to TRBJ2-7; TRBD2 matches 7 bases. The CDR3 loop spans 14 amino acids. Trimming at V came to 1 base and at J to 2 bases, leaving 2 bases not matched to a gene. Germline loops: CDR1 SGHTA, CDR2 FQGNSA.

The V call is TRBV30, the J call TRBJ1-5; TRBD1 might be the D (5 bases). V gave up 2 bases and J gave up 6 bases, with 11 bases separating them. The CDR3 is 13 amino acids. CDR1 and CDR2 from the germline V gene are GTSNPN and SVGIG (reference sequence). CDR3 nucleotide sequence: TGTGCCTGGAGTCGGGGAGGGGTTCAGCCCCAGCATTTT. Residues: CAWSRGGVQPQHF.

The chain joins TRBV3-1 (or the pseudogene TRBV3-2) to TRBJ2-2; 10 bases are a match to TRBD2. The CDR3 has 18 residues. Unmatched junction bases numbered 11, after V lost 4 bases and J lost 3 bases. From germline, CDR1 is LGHDT and CDR2 YNNKEL (reference sequence). In DNA form, the CDR3 reads TGTGCCAGCAGCCGCCGGGTAGCGGGGGGTTCGGACACCGGGGAGCTGTTTTTT. Its translation: CASSRRVAGGSDTGELFF.

V is TRBV6-5 and J is TRBJ2-7, with D perhaps TRBD1 (5 bases). With 6 bases removed from V and 2 bases from J, the gap between germline ends came to 14 bases. The CDR3 totals 14 residues. CDR1 MNHEY and CDR2 SVGAGI come from the germline V gene. The CDR3 region is CASRVRQGTYEQYF. Written as DNA, the CDR3 is TGTGCCAGCAGGGTCCGGCAGGGCACCTACGAGCAGTACTTC.

The V and J genes are TRBV29-1 and TRBJ2-7; maybe TRBD2 (5 bases). CDR3 length: 11 residues. V was shortened by 1 base and J by 9 bases, with 10 bases between the two germline ends. Germline CDR1 reads SQVTM; CDR2 reads ANQGSEA. DNA for the CDR3: TGCAGCGTTGAAGGTCAAGGGAGGCAGTACTTC. Translated: CSVEGQGRQYF.

The chain has TRBV12-5 and TRBJ1-1; D perhaps matches TRBD1 (5 bases). The CDR3 is 15 residues long. Trimming stripped 5 bases from V and 1 base from J, with 14 bases between. CDR1 is LGHNT and CDR2 is FRNRAP in the germline V gene. The CDR3 region has the DNA TGTGCTAGTGGTCCCGGGACGGTAGCGAACACTGAAGCTTTCTTT. It encodes CASGPGTVANTEAFF.

The chain couples TRBV5-1 to TRBJ1-1; tentative D call: TRBD1 (5 bases). V gave up 3 bases and J gave up 0 bases, with 21 bases separating them. Germline V lookup: CDR1 SGHRS, CDR2 YFSETQ. The CDR3 extends over 18 amino acids. CDR3 nucleotide sequence: TGCGCCAGCAGCTGGGCCCTGGGGCCCACAACCATGAACACTGAAGCTTTCTTT. It codes for CASSWALGPTTMNTEAFF.

The chain employs TRBV6-2 or TRBV6-3 and TRBJ1-5, with D possibly matching TRBD1 (5 bases). CDR1 MNHEY and CDR2 SVGEGT come from the germline V gene. With 6 bases removed from V and 4 bases from J, the gap between germline ends came to 13 bases. CDR3 length equals 14 residues. The CDR3: CASSLWGGNQPQHF. The DNA of the CDR3 is TGTGCCAGCAGCCTGTGGGGGGGGAATCAGCCCCAGCATTTT.

To note about this clone: At one of its ends the junction is not consistent with the germline gene, which may arise from a read error. The chain uses TRBV9 and TRBJ2-1; the match to TRBD2 covers 8 bases. This CDR3 is 13 amino acids long. The germline CDR1 and CDR2 sequences are SGDLS and YYNGEE. The CDR3 DNA is TGTGCCAGTAGCGGGGAGACCTACAATGAGCAGTTCTTC. Protein: CASSGETYNEQFF.

This clone was seen a handful of times. The rearrangement uses TRBV12-3 or TRBV12-4 and TRBJ2-7; the D gene is possibly TRBD1 (5 bases). V lost 3 bases to trimming and J lost 4 bases, with 7 bases between them. There are 12 residues in the CDR3. CDR3 in DNA: TGTGCCAGCAGTTTTCACAGGTACGAGCAGTACTTC. Amino acids: CASSFHRYEQYF.

This chain uses TRBV5-1 with TRBJ2-1, with 8 bases fitting TRBD2. V lost 2 bases, J lost 5 bases, and 6 bases stayed unmatched. CDR3 length: 15 residues. Germline V lookup: CDR1 SGHRS, CDR2 YFSETQ. DNA for the CDR3: TGCGCCAGCAGCTTAGCGGGGGTGGAAAACAATGAGCAGTTCTTC. It specifies CASSLAGVENNEQFF.

The chain carries TRBV5-1 and TRBJ2-1; TRBD1 matches at 9 bases. This CDR3 is built from 14 residues. Per the germline V gene, CDR1 is SGHRS and CDR2 is YFSETQ. With V trimmed by 0 bases and J by 9 bases, 4 bases remained unmatched. Here the CDR3 reads CASSLGDREGEQFF. CDR3 coding DNA: TGCGCCAGCAGCTTGGGGGACAGGGAGGGTGAGCAGTTCTTC.

The rearrangement uses TRBV19 and TRBJ2-2; D is unclear. The CDR3 runs to 16 residues. CDR1 and CDR2 from the germline V gene are LNHDA and SQIVND (reference sequence). V lost 3 bases to trimming and J lost 5 bases, with 16 bases between them. CDR3 DNA: TGTGCCAGTAGTATCTCCCGTACCGTTCTGACCGGGGAGCTGTTTTTT. Its protein is CASSISRTVLTGELFF.

This clone is a singleton in its sample. This rearrangement joins TRBV3-1 (or the pseudogene TRBV3-2) to TRBJ1-2; TRBD1 matches at 9 bases. Trimming removed 2 bases from V and 7 bases from J; junction bases left unmatched: 11. The length of the CDR3 is 16 residues. Germline loops: CDR1 LGHDT, CDR2 YNNKEL (reference sequence). The CDR3 DNA follows: TGTGCCAGCAGCCAAATCCTCGACAGGGGGGGAGGTGGCTACACCTTC. Translated: CASSQILDRGGGGYTF.

The rearrangement links TRBV7-9 to TRBJ2-1; D is unclear. The CDR3 has 12 residues. Germline CDR1 reads SEHNR; CDR2 reads FQNEAQ (reference sequence). Trimming stripped 5 bases from V and 6 bases from J, with 8 bases between. The CDR3 DNA sequence: TGTGCCAGCAGCGTCAGGCCCAATGAGCAGTTCTTC. It specifies CASSVRPNEQFF.

The chain links TRBV21-1 to TRBJ1-1; the table calls TRBD1, which could not be checked here. TRBV21-1 is reported as a pseudogene. The CDR3 has 15 amino acids. The CDR3 is CAHCRGQVSNTEAFF. The CDR3 bases are TGTGCCCACTGCAGGGGGCAGGTCTCGAACACTGAAGCTTTCTTT.

This chain connects TRBV11-2 to TRBJ2-3, with D hard to call. CDR1 is SGHAT and CDR2 is FQNNGV in the germline V gene. Trimming pared 2 bases from V and 1 base from J, leaving 13 bases between. This CDR3 is 16 amino acids long. The CDR3 is CASSLPEGSGTDTQYF. CDR3 bases: TGTGCCAGCAGCTTACCGGAAGGGTCTGGCACAGATACGCAGTATTTT.

The chain couples TRBV30 to TRBJ2-7, with 9 bases matching TRBD1. The CDR3 covers 14 residues. Trimming at V came to 3 bases and at J to 4 bases, leaving 7 bases not matched to a gene. Germline assignment: CDR1 GTSNPN and CDR2 SVGIG (reference sequence). The CDR3 loop is CAWRIQGAAYEQYF. The CDR3 DNA reads as TGTGCCTGGAGGATACAGGGGGCGGCTTACGAGCAGTACTTC.

The CDR3 DNA reads TGTGCCAGCAGTGGGGCCGATACGATGAACACTGAAGCTTTCTTT. It yields the protein CASSGADTMNTEAFF. The gene calls are TRBV2 and TRBJ1-1; D is unclear. The CDR3 runs 15 residues. Trimming pared 4 bases from V and 0 bases from J, leaving 12 bases between. CDR1 and CDR2 (germline): SNHLY, FYNNEI.

The genes are TRBV27 and TRBJ2-3; D is possibly TRBD1 (5 bases). The CDR3 is 12 residues long. V was pared by 6 bases and J by 6 bases, with 10 bases between. The germline gives CDR1 MNHEY, CDR2 SMNVEV (reference sequence). CDR3 protein: CASSQTEDTQYF. The CDR3 DNA is TGTGCCAGCAGCCAGACAGAGGATACGCAGTATTTT.

This chain connects TRBV7-3 to TRBJ2-1; TRBD1 matches 11 bases. Germline V gene data show CDR1 as SGHTA and CDR2 as FQGTGA. This CDR3 contains 15 residues. V dropped 5 bases and J dropped 8; count of bases not matched to a gene: 8. The CDR3 loop is CASSETGTGGDEQFF. The CDR3 nucleotides are TGTGCCAGCAGCGAAACCGGGACAGGGGGGGATGAGCAGTTCTTC.

The chain employs TRBV5-8 and TRBJ1-1; D gene unclear. The CDR3 runs 12 residues. CDR1 is SGHTS, CDR2 YDEGEE, per germline. V dropped 6 bases and J dropped 2 bases, with 8 bases sitting between them. CDR3 amino acids: CASIPLNTEAFF. CDR3 coding DNA: TGTGCCAGCATTCCCCTCAACACTGAAGCTTTCTTT.

This chain uses TRBV28 with TRBJ1-6, with D unresolved. The V gene lost 6 bases and the J gene lost 11 bases, with 14 bases spanning the gap. Looked up from germline, CDR1 is MDHEN and CDR2 is SYDVKM. The CDR3 has 13 residues. The CDR3 DNA follows: TGTGCCAGCAGGGGAGGGAATCTGCCACCCCTCCACTTT. Protein product: CASRGGNLPPLHF.

The V and J genes are TRBV9 and TRBJ1-1; D gene uncertain. Per the germline V gene, CDR1 is SGDLS and CDR2 is YYNGEE. Trimming cost V 2 bases and J 3 bases, with 8 bases left between them. This CDR3 contains 13 residues. CDR3 protein: CASSVAPDTEAFF. The CDR3, as DNA: TGTGCCAGCAGCGTTGCGCCGGACACTGAAGCTTTCTTT.

The DNA of the CDR3 is TGTGCCAGCAGCCAATGGTCAGTATCTCTAGCCAAAAACATTCAGTACTTC. Protein product: CASSQWSVSLAKNIQYF. The chain combines TRBV3-1 (or the pseudogene TRBV3-2) with TRBJ2-4; D gene unclear. The CDR3 is 17 residues long. From germline, CDR1 is LGHDT and CDR2 YNNKEL (reference sequence). Trimming cost V 2 bases and J 0 bases, with 14 bases left between them.

This clone showed up just once. This chain uses TRBV2 with TRBJ1-6; 7 positions match TRBD1. Trimming at V came to 4 bases and at J to 8 bases, leaving 5 bases not matched to a gene. Germline assignment: CDR1 SNHLY and CDR2 FYNNEI. The CDR3 totals 14 residues. The CDR3 sequence is CASSGQGHYSPLHF. CDR3 DNA: TGTGCCAGCAGTGGACAGGGCCATTATTCACCCCTCCACTTT.

The DNA for the CDR3 is TGCGCCAGCAGCTTGGAAGGGCATAGCAATCAGCCCCAGCATTTT. Translation gives CASSLEGHSNQPQHF. This chain connects TRBV5-1 to TRBJ1-5; D is undetermined. The germline V gene encodes CDR1 SGHRS and CDR2 YFSETQ. CDR3 size: 15 residues. The V gene lost 0 bases and the J gene lost 0 bases, with 7 bases spanning the gap. Full variable domain (outside the CDR3, taken from reference TRBV5-1 and TRBJ1-5): KAGVTQTPRYLIKTRGQQVTLSCSPISGHRSVSWYQQTPGQGLQFLFEYFSETQRNKGNFPGRFSGRQFSNSRSEMNVSTLELGDSALYLCASSLEGHSNQPQHFGDGTRLSIL.

The chain carries TRBV9 and TRBJ1-1; D is undetermined. The V end was cut by 1 base, the J end by 4 bases, with 14 bases between. Germline V gene data show CDR1 as SGDLS and CDR2 as YYNGEE. The CDR3 totals 15 residues. DNA of the CDR3: TGTGCCAGCAGCGTAAGTCCGTGGTCCGTCACTGAAGCTTTCTTT. It specifies CASSVSPWSVTEAFF.